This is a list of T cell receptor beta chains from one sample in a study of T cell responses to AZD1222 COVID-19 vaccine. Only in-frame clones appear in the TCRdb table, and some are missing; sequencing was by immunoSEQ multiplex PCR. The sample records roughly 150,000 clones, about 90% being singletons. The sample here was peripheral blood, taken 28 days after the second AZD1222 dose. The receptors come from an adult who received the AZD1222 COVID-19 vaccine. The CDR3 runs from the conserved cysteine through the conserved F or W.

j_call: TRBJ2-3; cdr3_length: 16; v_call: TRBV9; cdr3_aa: CASSETGFPSTDTQYF
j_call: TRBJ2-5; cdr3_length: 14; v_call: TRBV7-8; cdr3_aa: CASSLGVVQETQYF
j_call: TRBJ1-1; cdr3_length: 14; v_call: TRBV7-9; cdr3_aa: CASSPPLLNTEAFF
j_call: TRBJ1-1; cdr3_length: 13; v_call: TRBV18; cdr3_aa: CASSPGTYTEAFF
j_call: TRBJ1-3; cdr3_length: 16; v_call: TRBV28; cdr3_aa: CASSLNFAHTGNTIYF
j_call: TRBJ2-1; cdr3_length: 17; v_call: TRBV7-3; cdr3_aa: CASSQTSGGSSYNEQFF
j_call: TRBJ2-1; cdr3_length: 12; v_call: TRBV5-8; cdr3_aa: CASSLAVGEQFF
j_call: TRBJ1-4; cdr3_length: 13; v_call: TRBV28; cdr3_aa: CASSEERREKLFF
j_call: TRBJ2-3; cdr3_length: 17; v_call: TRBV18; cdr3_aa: CASSPLGTNSYTDTQYF
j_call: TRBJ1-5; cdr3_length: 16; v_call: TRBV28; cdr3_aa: CASSRRDRGTHQPQHF
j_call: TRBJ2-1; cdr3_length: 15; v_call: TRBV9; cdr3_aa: CASTSAGGPPGEQFF
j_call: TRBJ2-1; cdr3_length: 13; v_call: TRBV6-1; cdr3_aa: CASSEGTYNEQFF
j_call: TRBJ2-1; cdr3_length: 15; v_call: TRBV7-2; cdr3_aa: CASSLGLAGNNEQFF
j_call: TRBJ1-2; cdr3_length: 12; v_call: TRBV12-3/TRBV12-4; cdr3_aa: CASTATAYGYTF
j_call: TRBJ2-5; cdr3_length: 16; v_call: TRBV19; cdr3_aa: CASSSSHAGLQETQYF
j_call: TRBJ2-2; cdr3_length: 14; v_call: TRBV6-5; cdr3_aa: CASSTWGRAGELFF
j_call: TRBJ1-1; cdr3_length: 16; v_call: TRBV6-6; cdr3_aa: CASSPVGTGKNTEAFF
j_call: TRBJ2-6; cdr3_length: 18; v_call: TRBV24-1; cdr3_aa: CATSDLARGTRGANVLTF
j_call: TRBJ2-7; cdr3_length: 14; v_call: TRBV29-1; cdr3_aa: CSVSGQGTSYEQYF
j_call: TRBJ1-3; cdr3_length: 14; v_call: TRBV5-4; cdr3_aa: CASSLKGSGNTIYF
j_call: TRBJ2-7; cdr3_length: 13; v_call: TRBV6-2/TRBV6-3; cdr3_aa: CASSYMSSYEQYF
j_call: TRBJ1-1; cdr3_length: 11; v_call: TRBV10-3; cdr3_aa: CAISEWGQAFF
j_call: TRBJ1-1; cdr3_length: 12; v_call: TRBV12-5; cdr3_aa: CASGFGTGGAFF
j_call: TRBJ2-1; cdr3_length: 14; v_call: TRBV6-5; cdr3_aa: CASSWDRFGNEQFF
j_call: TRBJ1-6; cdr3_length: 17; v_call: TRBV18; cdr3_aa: CASSLSEAQGNNSPLHF
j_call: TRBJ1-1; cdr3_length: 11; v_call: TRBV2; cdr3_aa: CASRSNTEAFF
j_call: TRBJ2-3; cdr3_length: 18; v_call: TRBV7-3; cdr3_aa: CASSLGPTGTGDTDTQYF
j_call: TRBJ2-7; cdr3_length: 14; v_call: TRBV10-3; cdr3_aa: CAISGSGDSYEQYF
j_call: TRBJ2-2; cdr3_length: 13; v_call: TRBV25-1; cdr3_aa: CASSDQNTGELFF
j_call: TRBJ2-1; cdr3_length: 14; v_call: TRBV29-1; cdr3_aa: CSCSAGGQGNEQFF
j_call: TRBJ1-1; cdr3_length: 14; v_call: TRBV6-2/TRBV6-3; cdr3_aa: CASSRQGEGTEAFF
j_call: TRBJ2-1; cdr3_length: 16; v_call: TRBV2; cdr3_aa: CASSEARAGGNNEQFF
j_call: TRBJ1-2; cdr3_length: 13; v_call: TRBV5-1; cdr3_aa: CASSLEGVFGYTF